This TCR beta chain was captured by sequencing in a study of OX40 agonist ivuxolimab in advanced cancers. Study-wide context: The dose-escalation group included hepatocellular carcinoma, melanoma, renal cell carcinoma and head and neck cancer. There were three patients with partial responses, one having hepatocellular carcinoma and two cutaneous melanoma. General study points: Expanded clones tended on average to be more numerous among CD8+ T cells than CD4+.

Some clones are missing from TCRdb's copy, which holds only in-frame ones; the method was immunoSEQ multiplex PCR. The sample consists of tens of thousands of clones, roughly 90% of them appearing once. Exclusion of a patient followed from autoimmune disease history or systemic immunosuppression. Notes on this clone: Antigen unknown.

This clonotype was sampled from an adult with an advanced solid tumor such as melanoma, head and neck, liver or kidney cancer. The input for sequencing was CD4+ or CD8+ T cells sorted from blood, taken in a trial of the OX40 agonist ivuxolimab.

The CDR3 coding sequence is TGCGCCAGCAGCTCGGGGACGGAGAACACTGAAGCTTTCTTT. This sequence encodes CASSSGTENTEAFF. The chain has TRBV5-1 and TRBJ1-1; tentatively, D is TRBD1 (5 bases). This CDR3 comprises 14 residues. Germline V lookup: CDR1 SGHRS, CDR2 YFSETQ. V was clipped by 3 bases and J by 1 base, with 10 bases between them.